This TCR beta chain was recorded in a study of control samples from healthy donors and cancer patients. Sequencing used immunoSEQ multiplex PCR; TCRdb keeps in-frame clones, though not all of them. The sample includes around 130,000 clones, 88% of them seen just once. CDR3 size: 14 residues. V lost 2 bases and J lost 7, with 9 bases in between. Germline assignment: CDR1 MNHEY and CDR2 SMNVEV (reference sequence). The sample was blood. The V gene is TRBV27, the J gene TRBJ1-6; no reliable D call. The receptor was isolated from a man aged 45-65 years in good health. CDR3: CASSLLQLNSPLHF. As DNA, the CDR3 is TGTGCCAGCAGTTTACTACAGCTGAATTCACCCCTCCACTTT.